Included here is one T cell receptor (beta chain) sequence, with context. No antigen is known for it. The sample originates from a study of tumor-infiltrating lymphocytes in localized non-small cell lung cancer. At the level of the study: Resected tumor was paired with non-adjacent uninvolved lung from the same patient.

The CDR3 has 15 residues. The V end was cut by 4 bases, the J end by 4 bases, with 17 bases between. Germline V gene data show CDR1 as SGHTS and CDR2 as YDEGEE. General study findings and limits: Available tissue quantity limited TCR sequencing to a patient subset. Higher tumor T cell infiltration than in uninvolved lung was supported by TCRbeta sequencing. Different pieces of the same tissue went to different assays, confounding technical variation with intratumor heterogeneity.

TCRdb's table, derived via immunoSEQ multiplex PCR, lists solely in-frame clones and lacks some. Of about 8,400 clones listed, over 75% were seen once; the top ten hold roughly 5.6%. The gene calls are TRBV5-8 and TRBJ1-1; D gene unclear. The receptor comes from a human donor with non-small cell lung cancer. Input material: lung tumor tissue. The CDR3 region has the DNA TGTGCCAGCAGCCTCGTTTCAGGCCGGGGCACTGAAGCTTTCTTT. This gives the protein CASSLVSGRGTEAFF.